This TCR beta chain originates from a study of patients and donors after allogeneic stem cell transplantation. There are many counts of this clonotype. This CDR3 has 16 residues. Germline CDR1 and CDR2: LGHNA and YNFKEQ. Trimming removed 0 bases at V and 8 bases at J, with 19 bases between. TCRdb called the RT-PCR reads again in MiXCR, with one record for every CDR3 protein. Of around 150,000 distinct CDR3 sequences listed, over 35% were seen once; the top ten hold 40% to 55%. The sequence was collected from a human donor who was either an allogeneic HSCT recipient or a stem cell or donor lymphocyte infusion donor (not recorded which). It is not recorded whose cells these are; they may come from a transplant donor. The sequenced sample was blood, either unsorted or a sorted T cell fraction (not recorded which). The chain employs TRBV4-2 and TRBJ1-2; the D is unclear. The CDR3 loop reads CASSQDRQNPPGGYTF. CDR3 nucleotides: TGTGCCAGCAGCCAAGATCGGCAGAACCCACCCGGGGGCTACACCTTC.